This T cell receptor (beta chain) was sequenced for a study of blood T cell repertoires in COVID-19. This CDR3 has 16 amino acids. Trimming left V 6 bases short and J 4 bases short, with 22 bases between. CDR1 is SNHLY and CDR2 is FYNNEI in the germline V gene. Using immunoSEQ multiplex PCR, the repertoire was profiled, and TCRdb retains in-frame clones only, with some absent. The sample holds over 250,000 clones; approximately 86% are singletons and the top ten take 10% to 15%. This receptor was obtained from a woman in her 70s with COVID-19, enrolled during active disease. The chain uses TRBV2 and TRBJ2-7; no reliable D call. The sample comprised peripheral blood. The CDR3 loop reads CASSPPDRYYTYEQYF. The CDR3 region has the DNA TGTGCCAGCAGCCCCCCCGACCGATACTACACATACGAGCAGTACTTC.